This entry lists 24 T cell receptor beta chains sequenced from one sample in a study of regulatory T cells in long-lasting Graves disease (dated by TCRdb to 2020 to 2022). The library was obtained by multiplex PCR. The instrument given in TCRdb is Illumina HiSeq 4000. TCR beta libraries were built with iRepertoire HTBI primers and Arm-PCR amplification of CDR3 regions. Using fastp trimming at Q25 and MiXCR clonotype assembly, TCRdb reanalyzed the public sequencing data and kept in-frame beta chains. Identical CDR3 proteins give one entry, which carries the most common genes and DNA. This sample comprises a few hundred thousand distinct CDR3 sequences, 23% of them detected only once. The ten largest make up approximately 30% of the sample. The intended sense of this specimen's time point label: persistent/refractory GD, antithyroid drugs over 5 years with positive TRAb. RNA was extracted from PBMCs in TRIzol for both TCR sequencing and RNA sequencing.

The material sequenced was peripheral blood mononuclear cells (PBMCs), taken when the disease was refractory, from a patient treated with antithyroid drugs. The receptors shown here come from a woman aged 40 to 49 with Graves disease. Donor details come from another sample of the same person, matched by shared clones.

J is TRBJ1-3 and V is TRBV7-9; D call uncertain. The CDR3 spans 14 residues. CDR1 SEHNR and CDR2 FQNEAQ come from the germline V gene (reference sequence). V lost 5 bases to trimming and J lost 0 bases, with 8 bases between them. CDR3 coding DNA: TGTGCCAGCAGCGGGGAGAGCTCTGGAAACACCATATATTTT. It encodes CASSGESSGNTIYF. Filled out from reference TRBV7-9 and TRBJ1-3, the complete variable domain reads DTGVSQNPRHKITKRGQNVTFRCDPISEHNRLYWYRQTLGQGPEFLTYFQNEAQLEKSRLLSDRFSAERPKGSFSTLEIQRTEQGDSAMYLCASSGESSGNTIYFGEGSWLTVV.

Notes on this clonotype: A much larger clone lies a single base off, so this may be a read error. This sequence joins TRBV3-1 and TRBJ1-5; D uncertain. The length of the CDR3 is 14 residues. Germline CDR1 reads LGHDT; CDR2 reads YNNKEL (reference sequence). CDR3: CAGSQDLVDQPQHF. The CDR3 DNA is TGTGCCGGCAGCCAAGATTTGGTGGATCAGCCCCAGCATTTT.

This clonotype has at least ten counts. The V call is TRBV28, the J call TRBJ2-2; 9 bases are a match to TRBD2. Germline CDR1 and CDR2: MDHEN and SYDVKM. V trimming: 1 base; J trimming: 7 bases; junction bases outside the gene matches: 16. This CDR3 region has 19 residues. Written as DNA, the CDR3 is TGTGCCAGCAGTTTATTCCTAATGGACAGCACGCGGGAGGGCGGGGAGCTGTTTTTT. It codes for CASSLFLMDSTREGGELFF.

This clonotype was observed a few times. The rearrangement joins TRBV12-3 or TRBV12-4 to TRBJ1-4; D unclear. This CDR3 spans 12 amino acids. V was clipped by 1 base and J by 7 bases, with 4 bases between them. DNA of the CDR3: TGTGCCAGCAGTTTAGGGCCTGAAAAACTGTTTTTT. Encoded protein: CASSLGPEKLFF.

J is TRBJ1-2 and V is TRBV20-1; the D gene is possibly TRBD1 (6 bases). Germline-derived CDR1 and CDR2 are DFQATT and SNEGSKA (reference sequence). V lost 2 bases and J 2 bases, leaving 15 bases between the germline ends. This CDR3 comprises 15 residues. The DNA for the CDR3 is TGCAGTGCTAGACTACAGGGTTTAATCAACTATGGCTACACCTTC. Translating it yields CSARLQGLINYGYTF.

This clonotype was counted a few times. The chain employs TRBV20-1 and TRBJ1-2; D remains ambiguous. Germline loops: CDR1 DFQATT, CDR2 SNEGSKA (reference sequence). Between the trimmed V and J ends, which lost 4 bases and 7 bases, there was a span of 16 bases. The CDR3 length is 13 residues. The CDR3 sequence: CSATNHPVAGYTF. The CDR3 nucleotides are TGCAGTGCTACCAACCACCCTGTGGCTGGCTACACCTTC.

CDR3 loop: CASIPGTSGSGGQFF. As DNA, the CDR3 is TGTGCCAGCATACCCGGGACTAGCGGGAGTGGTGGGCAGTTCTTC. The rearrangement links TRBV28 to TRBJ2-1; 14 nucleotides line up with TRBD2. Losses at the gene ends were 7 bases for V and 12 bases for J; bases not matched to a gene: 11. Germline V CDR1 and CDR2: MDHEN, SYDVKM. CDR3 length equals 15 residues.

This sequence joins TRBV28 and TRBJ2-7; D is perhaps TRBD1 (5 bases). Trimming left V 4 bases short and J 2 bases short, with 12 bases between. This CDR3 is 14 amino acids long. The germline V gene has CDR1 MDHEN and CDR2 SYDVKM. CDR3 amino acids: CASSWGGTPYEQYF. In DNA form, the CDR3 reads TGTGCCAGCAGTTGGGGCGGTACCCCCTACGAGCAGTACTTC.

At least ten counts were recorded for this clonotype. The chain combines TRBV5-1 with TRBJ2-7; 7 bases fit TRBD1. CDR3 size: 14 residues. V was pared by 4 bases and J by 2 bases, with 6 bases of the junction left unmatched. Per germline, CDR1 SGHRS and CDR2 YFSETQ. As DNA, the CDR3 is TGCGCCAGCAGCATACTTACAGGGGCCTACGAGCAGTACTTC. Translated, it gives CASSILTGAYEQYF.

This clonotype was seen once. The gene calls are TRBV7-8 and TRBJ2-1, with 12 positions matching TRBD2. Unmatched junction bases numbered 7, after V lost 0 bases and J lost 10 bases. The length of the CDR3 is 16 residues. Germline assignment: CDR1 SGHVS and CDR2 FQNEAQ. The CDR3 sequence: CASSLAMTSGSREQFF. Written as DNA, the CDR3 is TGTGCCAGCAGCTTAGCGATGACTAGCGGGAGCAGAGAGCAGTTCTTC.

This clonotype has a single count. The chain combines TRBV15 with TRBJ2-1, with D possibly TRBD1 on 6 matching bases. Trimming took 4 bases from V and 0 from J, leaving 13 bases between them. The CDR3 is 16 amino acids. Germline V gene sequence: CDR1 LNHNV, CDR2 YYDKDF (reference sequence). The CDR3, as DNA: TGTGCCACCAGCAAGCTTCAGGGGAGCTCCTACAATGAGCAGTTCTTC. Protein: CATSKLQGSSYNEQFF.

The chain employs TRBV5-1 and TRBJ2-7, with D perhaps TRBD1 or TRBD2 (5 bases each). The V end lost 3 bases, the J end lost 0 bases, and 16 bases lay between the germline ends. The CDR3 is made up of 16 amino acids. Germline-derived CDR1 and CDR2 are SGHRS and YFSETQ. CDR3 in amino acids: CASSSDRDRGSYEQYF. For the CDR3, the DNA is TGCGCCAGCAGCTCAGACCGGGACCGTGGCTCCTACGAGCAGTACTTC. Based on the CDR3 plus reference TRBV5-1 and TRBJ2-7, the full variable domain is KAGVTQTPRYLIKTRGQQVTLSCSPISGHRSVSWYQQTPGQGLQFLFEYFSETQRNKGNFPGRFSGRQFSNSRSEMNVSTLELGDSALYLCASSSDRDRGSYEQYFGPGTRLTVT.

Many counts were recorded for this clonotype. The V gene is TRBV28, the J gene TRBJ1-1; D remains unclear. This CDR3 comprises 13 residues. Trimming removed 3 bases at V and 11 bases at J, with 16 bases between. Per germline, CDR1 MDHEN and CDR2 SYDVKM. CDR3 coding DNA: TGTGCCAGCAGTTTGATAGCGGGAAGCACGGCTTTCTTT. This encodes CASSLIAGSTAFF.

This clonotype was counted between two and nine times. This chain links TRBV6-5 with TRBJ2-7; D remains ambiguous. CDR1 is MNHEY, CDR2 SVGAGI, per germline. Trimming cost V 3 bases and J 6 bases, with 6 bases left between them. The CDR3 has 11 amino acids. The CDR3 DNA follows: TGTGCCAGCAGTTATAGCTTCGAGCAGTACTTC. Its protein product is CASSYSFEQYF.

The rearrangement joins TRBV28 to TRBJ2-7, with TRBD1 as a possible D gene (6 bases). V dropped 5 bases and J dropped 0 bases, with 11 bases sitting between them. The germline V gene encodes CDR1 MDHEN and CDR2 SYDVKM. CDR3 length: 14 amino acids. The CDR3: CASSITGHSYEQYF. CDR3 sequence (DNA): TGTGCCAGCAGTATAACGGGACACTCCTACGAGCAGTACTTC.

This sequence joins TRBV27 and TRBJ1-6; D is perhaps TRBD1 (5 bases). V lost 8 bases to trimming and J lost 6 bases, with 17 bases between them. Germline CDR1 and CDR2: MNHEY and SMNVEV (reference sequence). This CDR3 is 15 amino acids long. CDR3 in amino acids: CASSTLDGANSPLHF. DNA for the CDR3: TGTGCCAGCTCAACCCTAGACGGGGCTAATTCACCCCTCCACTTT.

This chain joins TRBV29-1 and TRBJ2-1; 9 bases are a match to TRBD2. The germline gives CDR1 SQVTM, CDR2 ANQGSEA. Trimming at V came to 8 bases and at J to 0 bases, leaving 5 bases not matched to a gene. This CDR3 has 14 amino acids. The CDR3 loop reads CSFRLADSYNEQFF. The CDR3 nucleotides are TGCAGCTTCAGACTAGCGGACTCCTACAATGAGCAGTTCTTC.

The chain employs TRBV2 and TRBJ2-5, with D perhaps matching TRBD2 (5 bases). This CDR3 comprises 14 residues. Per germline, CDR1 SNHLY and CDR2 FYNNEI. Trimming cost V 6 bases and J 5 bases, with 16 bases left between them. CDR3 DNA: TGTGCCAGCAGGGAGGACCGGGTTCGGGAGACCCAGTACTTC. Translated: CASREDRVRETQYF.

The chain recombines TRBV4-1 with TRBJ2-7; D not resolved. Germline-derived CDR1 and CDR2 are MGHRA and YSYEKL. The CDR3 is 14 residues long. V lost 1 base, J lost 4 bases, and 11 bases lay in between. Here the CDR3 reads CASSQGQQYYEQYF. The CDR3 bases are TGCGCCAGCAGCCAAGGGCAGCAATATTACGAGCAGTACTTC.

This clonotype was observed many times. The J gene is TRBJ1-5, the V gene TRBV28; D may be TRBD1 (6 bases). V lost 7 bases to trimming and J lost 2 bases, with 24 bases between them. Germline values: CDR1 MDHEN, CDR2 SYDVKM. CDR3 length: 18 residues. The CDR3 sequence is CASIQKLATGTGNQPQHF. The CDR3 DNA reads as TGTGCCAGCATCCAAAAGCTAGCTACAGGGACGGGCAATCAGCCCCAGCATTTT.

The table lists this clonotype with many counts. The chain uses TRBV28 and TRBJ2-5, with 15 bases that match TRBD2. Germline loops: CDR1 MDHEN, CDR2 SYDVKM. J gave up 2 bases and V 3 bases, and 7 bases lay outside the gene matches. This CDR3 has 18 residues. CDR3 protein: CASSLGTSGRSAQETQYF. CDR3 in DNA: TGTGCCAGCAGTTTGGGGACTAGCGGGAGGTCTGCGCAAGAGACCCAGTACTTC. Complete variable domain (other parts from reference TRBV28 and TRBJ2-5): DVKVTQSSRYLVKRTGEKVFLECVQDMDHENMFWYRQDPGLGLRLIYFSYDVKMKEKGDIPEGYSVSREKKERFSLILESASTNQTSMYLCASSLGTSGRSAQETQYFGPGTRLLVL.

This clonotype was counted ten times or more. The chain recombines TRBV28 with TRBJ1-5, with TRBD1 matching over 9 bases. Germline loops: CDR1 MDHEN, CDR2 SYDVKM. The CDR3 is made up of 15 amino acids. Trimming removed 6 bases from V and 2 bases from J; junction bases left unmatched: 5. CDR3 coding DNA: TGTGCCAGCAGAAGAAGGACAGGGGGCAATCAGCCCCAGCATTTT. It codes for CASRRRTGGNQPQHF.

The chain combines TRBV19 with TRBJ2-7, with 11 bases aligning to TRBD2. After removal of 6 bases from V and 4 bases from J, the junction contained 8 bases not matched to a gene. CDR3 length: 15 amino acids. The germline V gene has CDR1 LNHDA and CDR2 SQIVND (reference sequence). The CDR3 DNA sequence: TGTGCCAGTAGCTACGGGGCTAGCGGGAGGTACGAGCAGTACTTC. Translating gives CASSYGASGRYEQYF.

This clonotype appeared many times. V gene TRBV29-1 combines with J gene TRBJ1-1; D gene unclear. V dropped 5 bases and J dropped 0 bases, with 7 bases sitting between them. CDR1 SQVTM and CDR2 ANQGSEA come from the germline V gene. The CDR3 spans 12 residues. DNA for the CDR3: TGCAGCGTTCTAACAGTGAACACTGAAGCTTTCTTT. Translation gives CSVLTVNTEAFF.